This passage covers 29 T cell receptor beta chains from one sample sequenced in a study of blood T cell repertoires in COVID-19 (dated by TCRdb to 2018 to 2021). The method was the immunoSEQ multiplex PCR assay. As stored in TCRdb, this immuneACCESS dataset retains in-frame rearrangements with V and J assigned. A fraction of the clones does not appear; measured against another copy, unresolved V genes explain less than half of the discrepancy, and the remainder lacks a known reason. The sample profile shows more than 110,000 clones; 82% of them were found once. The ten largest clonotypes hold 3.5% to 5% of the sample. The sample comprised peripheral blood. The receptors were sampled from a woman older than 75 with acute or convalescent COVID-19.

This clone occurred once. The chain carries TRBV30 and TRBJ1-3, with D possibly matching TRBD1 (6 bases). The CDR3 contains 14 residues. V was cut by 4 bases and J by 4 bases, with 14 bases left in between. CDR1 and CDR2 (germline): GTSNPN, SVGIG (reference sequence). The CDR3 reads CAWTLGASGNTIYF. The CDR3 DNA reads TGTGCCTGGACCCTGGGGGCATCAGGAAACACCATATATTTT. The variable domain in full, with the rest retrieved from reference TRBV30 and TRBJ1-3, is SQTIHQWPATLVQPVGSPLSLECTVEGTSNPNLYWYRQAAGRGLQLLFYSVGIGQISSEVPQNLSASRPQDRQFILSSKKLLLSDSGFYLCAWTLGASGNTIYFGEGSWLTVV.

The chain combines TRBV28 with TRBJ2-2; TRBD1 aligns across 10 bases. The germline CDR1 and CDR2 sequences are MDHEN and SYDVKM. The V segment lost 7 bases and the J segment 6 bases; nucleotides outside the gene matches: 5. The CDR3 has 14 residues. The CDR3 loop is CASKDRGVSGELFF. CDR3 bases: TGTGCCAGCAAGGACAGGGGGGTTTCCGGGGAGCTGTTTTTT. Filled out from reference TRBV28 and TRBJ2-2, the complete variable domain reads DVKVTQSSRYLVKRTGEKVFLECVQDMDHENMFWYRQDPGLGLRLIYFSYDVKMKEKGDIPEGYSVSREKKERFSLILESASTNQTSMYLCASKDRGVSGELFFGEGSRLTVL.

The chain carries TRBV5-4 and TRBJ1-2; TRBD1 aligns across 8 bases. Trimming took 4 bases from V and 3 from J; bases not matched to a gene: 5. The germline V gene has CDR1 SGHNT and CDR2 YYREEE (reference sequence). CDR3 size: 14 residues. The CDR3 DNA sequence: TGTGCCAGCAGCAGGACAGGGTACGACTATGGCTACACCTTC. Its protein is CASSRTGYDYGYTF.

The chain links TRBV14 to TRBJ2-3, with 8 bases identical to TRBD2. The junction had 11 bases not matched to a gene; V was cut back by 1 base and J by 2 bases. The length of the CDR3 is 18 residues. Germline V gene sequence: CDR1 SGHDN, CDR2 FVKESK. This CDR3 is CASSQVPIAGLLTDTQYF. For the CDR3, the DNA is TGTGCCAGCAGCCAAGTCCCTATAGCGGGGTTGCTCACAGATACGCAGTATTTT.

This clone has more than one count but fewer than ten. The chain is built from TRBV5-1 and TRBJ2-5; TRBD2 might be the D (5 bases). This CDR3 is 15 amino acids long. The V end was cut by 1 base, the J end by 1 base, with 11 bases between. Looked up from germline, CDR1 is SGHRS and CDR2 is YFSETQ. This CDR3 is CASSLRDYRQETQYF. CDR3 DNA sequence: TGCGCCAGCAGCTTGCGAGACTACCGCCAAGAGACCCAGTACTTC.

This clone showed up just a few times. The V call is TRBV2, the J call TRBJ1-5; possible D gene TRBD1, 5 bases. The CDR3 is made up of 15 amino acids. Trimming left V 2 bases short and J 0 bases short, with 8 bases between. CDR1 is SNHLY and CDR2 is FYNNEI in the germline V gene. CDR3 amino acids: CASSERGYSNQPQHF. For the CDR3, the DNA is TGTGCCAGCAGTGAAAGGGGTTATAGCAATCAGCCCCAGCATTTT.

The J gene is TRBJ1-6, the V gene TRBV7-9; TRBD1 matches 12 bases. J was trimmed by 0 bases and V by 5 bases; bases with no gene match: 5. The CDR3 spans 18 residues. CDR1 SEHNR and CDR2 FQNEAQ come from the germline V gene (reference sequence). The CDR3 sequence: CASSVGQGASSYNSPLHF. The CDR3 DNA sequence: TGTGCCAGCAGCGTGGGACAGGGGGCTAGCTCCTATAATTCACCCCTCCACTTT.

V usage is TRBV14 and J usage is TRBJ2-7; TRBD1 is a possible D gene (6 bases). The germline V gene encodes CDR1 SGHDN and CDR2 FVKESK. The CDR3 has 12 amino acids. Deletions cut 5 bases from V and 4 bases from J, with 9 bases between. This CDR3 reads CASSGTGYEQYF. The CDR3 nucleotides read TGTGCCAGCAGCGGAACAGGGTACGAGCAGTACTTC.

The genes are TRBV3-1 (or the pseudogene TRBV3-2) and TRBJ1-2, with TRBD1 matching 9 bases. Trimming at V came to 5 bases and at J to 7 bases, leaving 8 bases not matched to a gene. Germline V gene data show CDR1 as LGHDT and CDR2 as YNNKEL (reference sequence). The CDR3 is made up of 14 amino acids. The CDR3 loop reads CASSSGTGFLGYTF. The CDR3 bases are TGTGCCAGCAGCTCTGGGACAGGGTTCCTTGGCTACACCTTC.

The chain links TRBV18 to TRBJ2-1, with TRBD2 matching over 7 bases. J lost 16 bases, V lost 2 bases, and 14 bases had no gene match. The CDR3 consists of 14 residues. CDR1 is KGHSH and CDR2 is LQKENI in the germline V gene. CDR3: CASSPVRRSGGNFF. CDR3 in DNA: TGTGCCAGCTCACCAGTGAGGCGATCCGGGGGGAATTTCTTC.

The DNA of the CDR3 is TGTGCCAGCAGATTGACAGGGGATGGTCAGCCCCAGCATTTT. This sequence encodes CASRLTGDGQPQHF. This chain joins TRBV28 and TRBJ1-5; 8 nucleotides agree with TRBD1. The germline CDR1 and CDR2 sequences are MDHEN and SYDVKM. Unmatched junction bases numbered 7, after V lost 6 bases and J lost 6 bases. The CDR3 is 14 residues long. The whole variable domain, filled in from reference TRBV28 and TRBJ1-5, reads DVKVTQSSRYLVKRTGEKVFLECVQDMDHENMFWYRQDPGLGLRLIYFSYDVKMKEKGDIPEGYSVSREKKERFSLILESASTNQTSMYLCASRLTGDGQPQHFGDGTRLSIL.

The CDR3 region is CASSFLADYNEQFF. The CDR3, as DNA: TGTGCCAGCAGCTTTTTAGCGGATTACAATGAGCAGTTCTTC. The V and J genes are TRBV7-4 and TRBJ2-1; D is possibly TRBD2 (6 bases). This CDR3 is built from 14 residues. V was cut by 3 bases and J by 4 bases, with 10 bases left in between. Looked up from germline, CDR1 is SGHVT and CDR2 is SQSDAQ.

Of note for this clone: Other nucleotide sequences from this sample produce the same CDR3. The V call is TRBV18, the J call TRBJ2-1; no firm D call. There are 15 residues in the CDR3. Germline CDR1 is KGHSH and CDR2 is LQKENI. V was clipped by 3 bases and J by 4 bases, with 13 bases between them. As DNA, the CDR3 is TGTGCCAGCTCACCGTCCCAGCGAGGTTACAATGAGCAGTTCTTC. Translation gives CASSPSQRGYNEQFF.

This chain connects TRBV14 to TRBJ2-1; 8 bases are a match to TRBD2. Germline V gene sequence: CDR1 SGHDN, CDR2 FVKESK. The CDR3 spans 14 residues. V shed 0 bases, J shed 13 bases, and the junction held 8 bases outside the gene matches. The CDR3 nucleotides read TGTGCCAGCAGCCAAGAGGGCGGGAGGCCCTCCCAGTTCTTC. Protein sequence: CASSQEGGRPSQFF.

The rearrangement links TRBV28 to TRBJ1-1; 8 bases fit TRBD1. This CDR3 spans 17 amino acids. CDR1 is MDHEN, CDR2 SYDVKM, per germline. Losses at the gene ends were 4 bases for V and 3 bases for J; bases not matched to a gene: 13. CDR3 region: CASSYPLAGQGDTEAFF. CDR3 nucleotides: TGTGCCAGCAGTTACCCACTTGCCGGACAGGGAGACACTGAAGCTTTCTTT.

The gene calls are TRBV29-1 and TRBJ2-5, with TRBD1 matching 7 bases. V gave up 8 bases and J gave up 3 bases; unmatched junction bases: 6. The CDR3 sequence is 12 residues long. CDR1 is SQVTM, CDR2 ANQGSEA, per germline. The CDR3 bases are TGCAGCACCCGAGGGGGCGAAGAGACCCAGTACTTC. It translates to CSTRGGEETQYF. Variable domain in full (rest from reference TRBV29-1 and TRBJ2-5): SAVISQKPSRDICQRGTSLTIQCQVDSQVTMMFWYRQQPGQSLTLIATANQGSEATYESGFVIDKFPISRPNLTFSTLTVSNMSPEDSSIYLCSTRGGEETQYFGPGTRLLVL.

The CDR3 region has the DNA TGTGCCAGTAGTCCCGAGCGGGAGGGAGTAGATACGCAGTATTTT. Its protein is CASSPEREGVDTQYF. The V call is TRBV19, the J call TRBJ2-3, with TRBD2 identical over 10 bases. V shed 5 bases and J 5 bases; nucleotides not matched to a gene: 7. CDR3 length: 15 residues. CDR1 and CDR2 from the germline V gene are LNHDA and SQIVND (reference sequence).

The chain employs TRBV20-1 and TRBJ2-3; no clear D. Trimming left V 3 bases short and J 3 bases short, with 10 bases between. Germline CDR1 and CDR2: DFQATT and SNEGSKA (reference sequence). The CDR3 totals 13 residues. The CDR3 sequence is CSASLALTDTQYF. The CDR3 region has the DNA TGCAGTGCTAGTTTGGCTTTAACAGATACGCAGTATTTT.

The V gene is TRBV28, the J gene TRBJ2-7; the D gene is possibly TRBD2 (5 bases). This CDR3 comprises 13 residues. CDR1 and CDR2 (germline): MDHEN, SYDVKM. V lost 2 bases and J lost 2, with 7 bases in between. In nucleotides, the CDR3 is TGTGCCAGCAGTTTACCGGGAACCTACGAGCAGTACTTC. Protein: CASSLPGTYEQYF. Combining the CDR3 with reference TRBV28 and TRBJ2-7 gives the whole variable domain DVKVTQSSRYLVKRTGEKVFLECVQDMDHENMFWYRQDPGLGLRLIYFSYDVKMKEKGDIPEGYSVSREKKERFSLILESASTNQTSMYLCASSLPGTYEQYFGPGTRLTVT.

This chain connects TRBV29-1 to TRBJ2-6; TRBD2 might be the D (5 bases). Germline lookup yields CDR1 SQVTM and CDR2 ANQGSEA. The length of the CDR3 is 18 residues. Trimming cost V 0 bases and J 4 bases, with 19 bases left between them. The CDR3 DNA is TGCAGCGTTGAAGATCCTGCCCGAAGGGAGTCCGGGGCCAACGTCCTGACTTTC. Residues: CSVEDPARRESGANVLTF.

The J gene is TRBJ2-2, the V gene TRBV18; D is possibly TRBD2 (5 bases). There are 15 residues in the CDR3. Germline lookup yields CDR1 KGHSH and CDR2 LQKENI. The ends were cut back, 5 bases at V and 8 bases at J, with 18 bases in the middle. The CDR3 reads CASSADNSGMGELFF. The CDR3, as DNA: TGTGCCAGCTCAGCCGACAATTCCGGGATGGGGGAGCTGTTTTTT.

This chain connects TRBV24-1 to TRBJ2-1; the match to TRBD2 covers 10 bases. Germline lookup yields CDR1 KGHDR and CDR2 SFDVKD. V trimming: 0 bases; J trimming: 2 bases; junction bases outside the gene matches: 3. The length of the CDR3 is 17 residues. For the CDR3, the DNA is TGTGCCACCAGTGATTTGCCCAGCGGGGGGGCCTACAATGAGCAGTTCTTC. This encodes CATSDLPSGGAYNEQFF.

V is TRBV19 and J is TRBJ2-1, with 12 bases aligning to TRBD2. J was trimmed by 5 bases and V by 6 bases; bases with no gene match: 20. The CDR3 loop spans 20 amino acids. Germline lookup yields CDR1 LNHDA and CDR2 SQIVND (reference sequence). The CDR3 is CASRKVSSGRVSVFDNEQFF. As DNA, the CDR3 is TGTGCCAGTAGAAAGGTTTCTAGCGGGAGGGTCTCGGTATTCGACAATGAGCAGTTCTTC. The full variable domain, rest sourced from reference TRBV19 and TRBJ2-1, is DGGITQSPKYLFRKEGQNVTLSCEQNLNHDAMYWYRQDPGQGLRLIYYSQIVNDFQKGDIAEGYSVSREKKESFPLTVTSAQKNPTAFYLCASRKVSSGRVSVFDNEQFFGPGTRLTVL.

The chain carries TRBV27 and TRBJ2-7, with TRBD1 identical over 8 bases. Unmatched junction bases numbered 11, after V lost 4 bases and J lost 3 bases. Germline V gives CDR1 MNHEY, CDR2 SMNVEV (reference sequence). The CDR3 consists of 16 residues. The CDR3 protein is CASSSYPGQGFYEQYF. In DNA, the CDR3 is TGTGCCAGCAGTTCCTACCCCGGACAGGGATTCTACGAGCAGTACTTC.

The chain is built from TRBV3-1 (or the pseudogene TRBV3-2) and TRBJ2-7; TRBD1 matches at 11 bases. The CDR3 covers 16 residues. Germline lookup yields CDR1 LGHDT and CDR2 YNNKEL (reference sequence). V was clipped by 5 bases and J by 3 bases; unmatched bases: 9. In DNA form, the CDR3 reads TGTGCCAGCAGCAATACCGGGACAGGGGGTATCTACGAGCAGTACTTC. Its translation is CASSNTGTGGIYEQYF.

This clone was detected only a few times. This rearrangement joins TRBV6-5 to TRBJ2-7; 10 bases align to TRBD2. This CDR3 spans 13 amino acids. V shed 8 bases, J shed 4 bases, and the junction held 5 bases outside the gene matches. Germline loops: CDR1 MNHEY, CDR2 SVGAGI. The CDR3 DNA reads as TGTGCCAGCTCCCGTAGCGGGAGGTACGAGCAGTACTTC. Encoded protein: CASSRSGRYEQYF.

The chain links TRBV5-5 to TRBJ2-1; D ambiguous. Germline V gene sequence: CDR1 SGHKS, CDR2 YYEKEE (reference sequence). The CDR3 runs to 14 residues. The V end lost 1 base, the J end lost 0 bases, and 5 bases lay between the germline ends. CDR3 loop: CASSLSLSYNEQFF. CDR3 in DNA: TGTGCCAGCAGCTTGAGCCTCTCCTACAATGAGCAGTTCTTC.

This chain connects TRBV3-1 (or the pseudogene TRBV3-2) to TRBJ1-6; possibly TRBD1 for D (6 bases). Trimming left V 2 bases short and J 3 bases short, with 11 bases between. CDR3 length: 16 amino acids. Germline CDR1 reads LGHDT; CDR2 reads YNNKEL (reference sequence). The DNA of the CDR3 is TGTGCCAGCAGCCAAACACCGGACAGCTATAATTCACCCCTCCACTTT. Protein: CASSQTPDSYNSPLHF.

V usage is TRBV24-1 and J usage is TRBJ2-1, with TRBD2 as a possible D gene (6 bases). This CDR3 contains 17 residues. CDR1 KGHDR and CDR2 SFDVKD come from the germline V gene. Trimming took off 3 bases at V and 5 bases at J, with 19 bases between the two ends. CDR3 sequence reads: CATSDPSRGRQHNEQFF. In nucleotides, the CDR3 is TGTGCCACCAGTGATCCCTCGCGGGGCAGACAACACAATGAGCAGTTCTTC.